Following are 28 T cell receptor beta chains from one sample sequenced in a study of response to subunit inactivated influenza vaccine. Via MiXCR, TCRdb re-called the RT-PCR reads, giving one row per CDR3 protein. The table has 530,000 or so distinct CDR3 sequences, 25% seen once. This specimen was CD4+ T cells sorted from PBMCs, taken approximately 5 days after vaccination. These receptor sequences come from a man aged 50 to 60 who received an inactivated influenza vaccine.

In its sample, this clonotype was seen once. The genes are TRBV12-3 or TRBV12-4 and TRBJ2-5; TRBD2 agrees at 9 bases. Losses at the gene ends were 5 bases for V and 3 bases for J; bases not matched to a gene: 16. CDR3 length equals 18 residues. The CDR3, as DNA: TGTGCCAGCAGTCGCTACCCGGGACTAGCTGGTGGGGAAGAGACCCAGTACTTC. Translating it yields CASSRYPGLAGGEETQYF.

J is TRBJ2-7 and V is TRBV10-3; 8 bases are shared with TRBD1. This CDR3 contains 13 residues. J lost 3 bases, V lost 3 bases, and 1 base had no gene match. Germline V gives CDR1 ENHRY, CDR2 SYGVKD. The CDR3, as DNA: TGTGCCATCAGTGAAACAGGGGGCTACGAGCAGTACTTC. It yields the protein CAISETGGYEQYF.

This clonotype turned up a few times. Here the CDR3 reads CASSLTRDRSYEQYF. CDR3 coding DNA: TGTGCCAGCAGCTTAACTCGGGACCGCTCCTACGAGCAGTACTTC. J is TRBJ2-7 and V is TRBV7-2; D assignment may be TRBD1 or TRBD2 (5 bases each). Per the germline V gene, CDR1 is SGHTA and CDR2 is FQGNSA. V lost 2 bases, J lost 0 bases, and 11 bases lay in between. The CDR3 length is 15 residues.

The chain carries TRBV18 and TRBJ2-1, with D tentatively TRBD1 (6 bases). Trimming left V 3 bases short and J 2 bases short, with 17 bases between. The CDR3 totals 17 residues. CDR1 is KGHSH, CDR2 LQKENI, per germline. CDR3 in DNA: TGTGCCAGCTCACCTCGTTCAGGGGATCGGACCTACAATGAGCAGTTCTTC. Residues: CASSPRSGDRTYNEQFF.

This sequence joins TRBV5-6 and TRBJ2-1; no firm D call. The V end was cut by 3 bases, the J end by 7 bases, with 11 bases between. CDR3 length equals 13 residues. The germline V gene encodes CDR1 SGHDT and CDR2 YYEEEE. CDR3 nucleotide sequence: TGTGCCAGCAGCTGGGGAAGTGGGAATGAGCAGTTCTTC. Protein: CASSWGSGNEQFF. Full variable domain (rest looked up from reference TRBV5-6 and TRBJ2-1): DAGVTQSPTHLIKTRGQQVTLRCSPKSGHDTVSWYQQALGQGPQFIFQYYEEEERQRGNFPDRFSGHQFPNYSSELNVNALLLGDSALYLCASSWGSGNEQFFGPGTRLTVL.

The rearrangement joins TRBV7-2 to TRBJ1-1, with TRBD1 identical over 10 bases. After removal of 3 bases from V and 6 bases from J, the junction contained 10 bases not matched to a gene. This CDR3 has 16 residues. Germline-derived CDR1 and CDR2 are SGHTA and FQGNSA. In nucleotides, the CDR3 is TGTGCCAGCAGCTTCTTTCCGGGACAGGGGAGCGCTGAAGCTTTCTTT. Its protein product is CASSFFPGQGSAEAFF.

The CDR3 reads CASSPRALDTEAFF. CDR3 in DNA: TGTGCCAGCTCACCAAGGGCGCTCGACACTGAAGCTTTCTTT. This chain links TRBV18 with TRBJ1-1; D gene ambiguous. CDR3 length: 14 residues. Trimming took 2 bases from V and 3 from J, leaving 10 bases between them. Looked up from germline, CDR1 is KGHSH and CDR2 is LQKENI.

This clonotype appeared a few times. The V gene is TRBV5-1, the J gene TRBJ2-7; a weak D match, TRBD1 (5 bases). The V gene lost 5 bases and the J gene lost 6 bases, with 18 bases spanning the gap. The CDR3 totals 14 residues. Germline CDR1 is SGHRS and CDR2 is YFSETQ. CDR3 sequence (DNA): TGCGCCAGCAGACCTAATCTTCAGGGTTCCGAGCAGTACTTC. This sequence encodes CASRPNLQGSEQYF. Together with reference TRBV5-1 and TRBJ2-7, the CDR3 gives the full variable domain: KAGVTQTPRYLIKTRGQQVTLSCSPISGHRSVSWYQQTPGQGLQFLFEYFSETQRNKGNFPGRFSGRQFSNSRSEMNVSTLELGDSALYLCASRPNLQGSEQYFGPGTRLTVT.

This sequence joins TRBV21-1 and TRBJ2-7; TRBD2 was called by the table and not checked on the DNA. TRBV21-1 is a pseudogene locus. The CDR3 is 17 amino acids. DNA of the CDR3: TGTGCCAGCAGCAAAGGGGGCGGGGTAGCGGGAGCCTACGAGCAGTACTTC. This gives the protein CASSKGGGVAGAYEQYF.

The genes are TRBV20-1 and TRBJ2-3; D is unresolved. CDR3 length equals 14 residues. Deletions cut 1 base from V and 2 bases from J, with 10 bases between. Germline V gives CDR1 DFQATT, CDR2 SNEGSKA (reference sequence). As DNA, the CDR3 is TGCAGTGCTAGAGCAAGCAGTAACACAGATACGCAGTATTTT. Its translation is CSARASSNTDTQYF.

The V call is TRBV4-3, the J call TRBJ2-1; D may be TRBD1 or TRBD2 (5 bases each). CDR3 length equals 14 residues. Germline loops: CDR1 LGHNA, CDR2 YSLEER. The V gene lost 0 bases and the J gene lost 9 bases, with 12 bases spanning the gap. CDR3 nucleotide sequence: TGCGCCAGCAGCCAAGAAGGGCTCGGGGCTGAGCAGTTCTTC. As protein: CASSQEGLGAEQFF.

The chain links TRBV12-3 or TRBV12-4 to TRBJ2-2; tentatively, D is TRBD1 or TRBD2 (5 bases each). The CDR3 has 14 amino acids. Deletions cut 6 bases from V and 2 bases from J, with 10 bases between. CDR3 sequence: CASRGTFNTGELFF. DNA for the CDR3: TGTGCCAGCAGGGGGACGTTTAACACCGGGGAGCTGTTTTTT.

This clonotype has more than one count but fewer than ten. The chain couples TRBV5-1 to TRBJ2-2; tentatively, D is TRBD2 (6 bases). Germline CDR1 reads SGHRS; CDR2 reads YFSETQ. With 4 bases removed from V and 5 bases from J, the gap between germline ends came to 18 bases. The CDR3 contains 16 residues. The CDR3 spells CASSAGTAYQTGELFF. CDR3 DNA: TGCGCCAGCAGCGCGGGGACGGCGTACCAGACCGGGGAGCTGTTTTTT.

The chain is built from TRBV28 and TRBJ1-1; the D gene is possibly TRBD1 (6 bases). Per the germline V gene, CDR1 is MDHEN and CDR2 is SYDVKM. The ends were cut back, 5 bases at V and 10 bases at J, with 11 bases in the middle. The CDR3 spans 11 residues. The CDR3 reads CASSSLRGAFF. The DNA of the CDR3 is TGTGCCAGCAGTAGCCTCAGGGGAGCTTTCTTT.

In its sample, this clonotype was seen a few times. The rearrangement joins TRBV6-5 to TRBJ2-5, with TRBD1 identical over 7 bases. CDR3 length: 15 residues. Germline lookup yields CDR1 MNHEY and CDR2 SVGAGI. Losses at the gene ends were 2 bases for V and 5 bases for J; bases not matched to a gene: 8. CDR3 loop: CASSYAGTEGETQYF. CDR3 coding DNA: TGTGCCAGCAGTTACGCCGGGACAGAAGGGGAGACCCAGTACTTC.

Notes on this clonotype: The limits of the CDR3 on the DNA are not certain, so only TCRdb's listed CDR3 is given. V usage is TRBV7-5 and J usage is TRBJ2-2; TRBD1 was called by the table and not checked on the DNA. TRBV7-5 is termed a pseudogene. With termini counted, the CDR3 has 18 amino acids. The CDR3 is CISVPEATTVPGAGELFF.

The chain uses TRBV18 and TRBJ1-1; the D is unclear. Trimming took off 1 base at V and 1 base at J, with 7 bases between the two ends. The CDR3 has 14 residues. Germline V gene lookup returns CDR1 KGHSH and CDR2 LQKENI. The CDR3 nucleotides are TGTGCCAGCTCACCACGTTCGCAGAACACTGAAGCTTTCTTT. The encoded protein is CASSPRSQNTEAFF.

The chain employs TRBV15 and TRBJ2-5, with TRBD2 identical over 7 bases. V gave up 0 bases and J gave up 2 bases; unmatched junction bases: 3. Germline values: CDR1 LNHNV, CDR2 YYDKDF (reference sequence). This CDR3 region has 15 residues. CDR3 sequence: CATSRDTLAQETQYF. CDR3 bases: TGTGCCACCAGCAGAGACACACTAGCGCAAGAGACCCAGTACTTC.

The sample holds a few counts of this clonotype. The CDR3, as DNA: TGTGCCAGCAGCGTGACCGGGACAGGGCCCTACGAGCAGTACTTC. Its protein product is CASSVTGTGPYEQYF. This chain uses TRBV9 with TRBJ2-7; 9 bases align to TRBD1. J lost 2 bases, V lost 2 bases, and 5 bases had no gene match. CDR1 and CDR2 from the germline V gene are SGDLS and YYNGEE. The CDR3 runs 15 residues.

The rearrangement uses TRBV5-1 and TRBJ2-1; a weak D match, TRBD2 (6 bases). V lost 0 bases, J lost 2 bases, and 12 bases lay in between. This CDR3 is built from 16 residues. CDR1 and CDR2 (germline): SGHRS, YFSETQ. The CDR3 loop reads CASSLGSSATYNEQFF. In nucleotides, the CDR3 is TGCGCCAGCAGCTTGGGGTCTAGCGCGACCTACAATGAGCAGTTCTTC.

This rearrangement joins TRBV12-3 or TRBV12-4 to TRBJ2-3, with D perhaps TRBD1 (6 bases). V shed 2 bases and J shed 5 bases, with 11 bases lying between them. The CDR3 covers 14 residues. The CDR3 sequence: CASSLRAGVDTQYF. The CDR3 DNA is TGTGCCAGCAGTTTACGGGCAGGGGTAGATACGCAGTATTTT.

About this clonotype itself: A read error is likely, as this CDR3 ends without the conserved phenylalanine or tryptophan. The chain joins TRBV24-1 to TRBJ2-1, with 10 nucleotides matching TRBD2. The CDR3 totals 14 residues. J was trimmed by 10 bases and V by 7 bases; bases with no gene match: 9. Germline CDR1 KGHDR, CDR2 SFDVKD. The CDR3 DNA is TGTGCCACCAGCCGAGCGGGAGGGCGGGAAGAGCAGTTCTTA. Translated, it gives CATSRAGGREEQFL.

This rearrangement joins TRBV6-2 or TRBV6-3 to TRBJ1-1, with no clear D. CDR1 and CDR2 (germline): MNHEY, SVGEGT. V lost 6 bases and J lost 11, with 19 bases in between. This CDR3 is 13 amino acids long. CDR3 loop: CASSRPQPGTAFF. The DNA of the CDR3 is TGTGCCAGCAGCCGACCACAACCAGGTACGGCTTTCTTT.

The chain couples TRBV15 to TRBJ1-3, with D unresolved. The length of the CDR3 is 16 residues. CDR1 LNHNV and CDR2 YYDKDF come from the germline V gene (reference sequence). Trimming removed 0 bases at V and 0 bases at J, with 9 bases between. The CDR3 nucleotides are TGTGCCACCAGCAGAGATCCCTATAGCTCTGGAAACACCATATATTTT. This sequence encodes CATSRDPYSSGNTIYF.

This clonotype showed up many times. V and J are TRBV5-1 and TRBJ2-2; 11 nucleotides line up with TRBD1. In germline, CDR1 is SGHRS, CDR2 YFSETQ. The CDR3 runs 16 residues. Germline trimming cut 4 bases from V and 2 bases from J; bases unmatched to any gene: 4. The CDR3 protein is CASSLRTGGNTGELFF. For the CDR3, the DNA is TGCGCCAGCAGCCTTCGGACAGGGGGCAACACCGGGGAGCTGTTTTTT.

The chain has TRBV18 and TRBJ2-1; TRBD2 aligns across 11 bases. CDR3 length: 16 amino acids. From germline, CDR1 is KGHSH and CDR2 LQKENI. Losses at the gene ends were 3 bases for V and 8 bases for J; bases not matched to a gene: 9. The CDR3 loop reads CASSPNSGGGSHEQFF. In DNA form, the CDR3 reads TGTGCCAGCTCACCTAATAGCGGGGGGGGATCGCATGAGCAGTTCTTC.

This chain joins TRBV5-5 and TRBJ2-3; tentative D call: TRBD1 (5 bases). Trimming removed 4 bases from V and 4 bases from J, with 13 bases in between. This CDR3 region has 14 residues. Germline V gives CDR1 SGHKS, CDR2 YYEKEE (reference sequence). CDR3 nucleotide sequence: TGTGCCAGCAGCCCCGACAGCCGCCCAGATACGCAGTATTTT. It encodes CASSPDSRPDTQYF.

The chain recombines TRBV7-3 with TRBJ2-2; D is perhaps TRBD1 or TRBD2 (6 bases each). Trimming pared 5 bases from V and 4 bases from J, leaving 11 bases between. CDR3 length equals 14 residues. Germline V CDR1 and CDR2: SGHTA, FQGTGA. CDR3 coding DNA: TGTGCCAGCAGCCCGAGGGGGGCCACCGGGGAGCTGTTTTTT. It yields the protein CASSPRGATGELFF.